The 3 T cell receptor beta chains below come from one sample, sequenced in a study of human T cells and chemical hapten exposure. One entry per CDR3 protein, called by TCRdb with MiXCR from the RACE reads. The table has more than 90,000 distinct CDR3 sequences, roughly an eighth seen once. Time point specified: patch test 2, 6 weeks after DPC sensitization. Treatment given: therapeutic diphenylcyclopropenone sensitization with weekly scalp DPC. The specimen comprised whole blood, sampled in connection with sensitization to the hapten diphenylcyclopropenone (DPC). The source is a woman aged 40-49 years with alopecia areata. Some clones in this sample may be carry-over from other donors' samples.

V is TRBV19 and J is TRBJ1-5; 8 nucleotides align to TRBD1. V lost 6 bases and J lost 2; bases outside the gene matches: 6. The CDR3 has 15 amino acids. Germline CDR1 is LNHDA and CDR2 is SQIVND (reference sequence). CDR3 nucleotide sequence: TGTGCCAGTAGGACCTCAGGGGGCGGCAATCAGCCCCAGCATTTT. Its translation: CASRTSGGGNQPQHF.

A single count supports this clonotype. This sequence joins TRBV7-9 and TRBJ1-1, with a weak D call TRBD1 (5 bases). The CDR3 is 12 amino acids. Per the germline V gene, CDR1 is SEHNR and CDR2 is FQNEAQ (reference sequence). Trimming took 6 bases from V and 7 from J, leaving 12 bases between them. The CDR3, as DNA: TGTGCCAGCAGGAGGGGTGGCATTGAAGCTTTCTTT. Translated, it gives CASRRGGIEAFF.

This clonotype was seen more than once but under ten times. The J gene is TRBJ1-3, the V gene TRBV12-3 or TRBV12-4; D unresolved. The V end was cut by 6 bases, the J end by 4 bases, with 7 bases between. The CDR3 covers 12 residues. The DNA for the CDR3 is TGTGCCAGCAGCCAACAGGGAAACACCATATATTTT. It is translated as CASSQQGNTIYF.